The T cell receptor beta chain described here comes from a study of blood T cell repertoires in COVID-19. Study-wide background: T cells, B-cell-depleted T cells, or PBMCs provided the cDNA or gDNA that served as material.

The CDR3 consists of 16 residues. CDR1 is KGHSH and CDR2 is LQKENI in the germline V gene. Trimming at V came to 3 bases and at J to 5 bases, leaving 12 bases not matched to a gene. Sequenced by immunoSEQ multiplex PCR; TCRdb stores in-frame clones only, minus some. The table includes about 63,000 clones, 74% detected once. V gene TRBV18 combines with J gene TRBJ2-7; 8 bases line up with TRBD2. The TCR sequence derives from an elderly woman with acute or convalescent COVID-19. The sample consisted of peripheral blood. Here the CDR3 DNA reads TGTGCCAGCTCACCCCCCGTTGGCGGGAGGTCCCACGAGCAGTACTTC. This translates into CASSPPVGGRSHEQYF.